The clone carrying this T cell receptor (beta chain) was seen many times. Its specificity is not known. Control and CVID samples contributed equal amounts of genomic DNA. The data were produced by immunoSEQ multiplex PCR, yet TCRdb's version contains in-frame clones alone and is incomplete. The sample contains approximately 30,000 clones, none occurring once; 5.5% to 7% lies in the top ten. Diagnosis required reduced IgG, IgA and/or IgM with specific antibody deficiency. Heparinized whole blood, about 5 to 8.5 ml, came from each donor. This sample is drawn from a study of T cell clonality in common variable immunodeficiency. Whole-study findings and limits: Reportedly, TCR beta sequences from common variable immunodeficiency showed fewer deletions and N-nucleotide insertions.

The sequencing sample was made of peripheral blood mononuclear cells. The clonotype originates from a human donor with common variable immunodeficiency.

This chain's CDR3 is CASRKVTGNQPQHF. The sequenced part of the CDR3 DNA is TGTGCCAGCAGGAAGGTGACAGGTAATCAGCCC. The V and J genes are TRBV2 and TRBJ1-5; tentative D call: TRBD1 (6 bases). The read gets to within 3 residues of the CDR3 end, and the germline J gene fills in the rest. CDR3 length: 14 residues. Trimming shortened V by 6 bases and J by 4 bases, and 13 bases separated the two germline ends. CDR1 is SNHLY and CDR2 is FYNNEI in the germline V gene.